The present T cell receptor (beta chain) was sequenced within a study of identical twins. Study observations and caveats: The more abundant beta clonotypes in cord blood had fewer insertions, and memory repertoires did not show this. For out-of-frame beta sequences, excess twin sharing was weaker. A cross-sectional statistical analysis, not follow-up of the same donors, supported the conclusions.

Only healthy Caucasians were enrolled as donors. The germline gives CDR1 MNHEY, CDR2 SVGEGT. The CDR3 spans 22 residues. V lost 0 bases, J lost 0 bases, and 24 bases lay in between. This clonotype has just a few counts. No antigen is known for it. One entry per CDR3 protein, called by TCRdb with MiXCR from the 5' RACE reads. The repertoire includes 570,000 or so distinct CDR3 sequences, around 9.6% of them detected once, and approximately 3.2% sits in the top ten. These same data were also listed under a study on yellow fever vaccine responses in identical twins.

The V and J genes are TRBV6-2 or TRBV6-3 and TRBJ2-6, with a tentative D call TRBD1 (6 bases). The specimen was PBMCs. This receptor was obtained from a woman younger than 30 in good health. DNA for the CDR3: TGTGCCAGCAGTTACTCGTTCGTCCTTTTTGGGGGCGGAAACTCTGGGGCCAACGTCCTGACTTTC. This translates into CASSYSFVLFGGGNSGANVLTF.